Given below is one T cell receptor beta chain in context. The antigen this receptor binds is unknown. No much larger clone is present one base from it, and per-base qualities are unavailable. This record belongs to a study of cytomegalovirus exposure and HLA in healthy donors (dated by TCRdb to about 2017). Context from the whole study: According to a later analysis, the approximately 120 validation repertoires were produced on the same platform as the approximately 600 repertoires of the first cohort. The study aimed to test whether cataloging public T cell receptors could reveal signatures of past pathogen exposure. In addition to the first cohort of about 650 subjects, a separate validation cohort of approximately 110 different subjects was used. To predict cytomegalovirus infection status, the study combined high-throughput TCR immunosequencing, statistical association of individual TCRs with disease status, and machine learning. On the study overall, not on this receptor specifically: The study listed 150 to 200 TCR beta chains as associated with cytomegalovirus. Three of the identified cytomegalovirus-associated TCR beta chains were confirmed in vitro to be specific for cytomegalovirus antigens. While some public TCRs were present in many individuals, most TCR sequences turned up only very rarely across donors. A later analysis lacked HLA typing for the validation cohort, so it scored co-occurrence in that cohort across all 120 or so repertoires. In a later analysis, TCRs clustered in the first cohort were found to also tend to co-occur in the 130 or so validation repertoires, with approximately 95% of cluster scores above 0. The classifier was reported to diagnose cytomegalovirus status with high specificity and sensitivity in both the original cohort and the validation cohort. It was suggested by the authors that the approach could potentially be generalized to other disease states and immunological phenotypes.

Libraries were constructed by the immunoSEQ multiplex PCR assay. Per the source publication's procedure: A statistical classification framework was developed to diagnose cytomegalovirus status using the catalog of TCR beta chain sequences. In TCRdb, the immuneACCESS table is reduced to in-frame sequences with V and J assigned. These tables do not hold every clone; where another copy was compared, an unresolved V gene accounts for under half, and the others remain unexplained. For V, J and clone size, that table is used; D and trimming come from the DNA. Here the sample has 100,000 to 150,000 clones; 90% to 95% occur a single time. Roughly 1.2% of the sample belongs to the ten largest clones. The donors belonged to the validation cohort of about 120 subjects, which was separate from the roughly 670-subject first cohort. Here V drops 0 bases and J drops 7 bases, and the junction holds 11 bases not matched to any gene. Via the germline V gene (reference sequence), CDR1 is MNHEY and CDR2 SMNVEV. The CDR3 runs 16 amino acids, cysteine and phenylalanine included. Kept here is only the CDR3 DNA, which spans 48 bases and is read in frame from base 1.

The chain is made from TRBV27 and TRBJ1-2, and TRBD1 matches 7 of the central bases. The origin of this receptor is a woman aged 18-35 years in good health and CMV-seronegative. Input material: PBMCs. The bases read TGTGCCAGCAGTTTATCGGGGGGACAGACCCTTCGTGGCTACACCTTC. The translation is CASSLSGGQTLRGYTF.